This TCR beta chain was sequenced for a study of T cells in localized non-small cell lung cancer. The CDR3 is 13 amino acids. With 7 bases clipped from V and 3 bases from J, the junction kept 3 bases outside the gene matches. The germline V gene encodes CDR1 SNHLY and CDR2 FYNNEI. The table came from immunoSEQ multiplex PCR; TCRdb's copy has only in-frame clones and leaves some out. The sample shows roughly 20,000 clones, around 90% of them seen only once. The specimen was peripheral blood mononuclear cells, collected before any cancer treatment. The chain joins TRBV2 to TRBJ2-1; 7 nucleotides align to TRBD2. The receptor's source is a male donor older than 55 with stage II lung adenocarcinoma. The CDR3 region is CASNLAGYNEQFF. DNA of the CDR3: TGTGCCAGCAATTTAGCGGGCTACAATGAGCAGTTCTTC. Variable domain in full (rest from reference TRBV2 and TRBJ2-1): EPEVTQTPSHQVTQMGQEVILRCVPISNHLYFYWYRQILGQKVEFLVSFYNNEISEKSEIFDDQFSVERPDGSNFTLKIRSTKLEDSAMYFCASNLAGYNEQFFGPGTRLTVL.